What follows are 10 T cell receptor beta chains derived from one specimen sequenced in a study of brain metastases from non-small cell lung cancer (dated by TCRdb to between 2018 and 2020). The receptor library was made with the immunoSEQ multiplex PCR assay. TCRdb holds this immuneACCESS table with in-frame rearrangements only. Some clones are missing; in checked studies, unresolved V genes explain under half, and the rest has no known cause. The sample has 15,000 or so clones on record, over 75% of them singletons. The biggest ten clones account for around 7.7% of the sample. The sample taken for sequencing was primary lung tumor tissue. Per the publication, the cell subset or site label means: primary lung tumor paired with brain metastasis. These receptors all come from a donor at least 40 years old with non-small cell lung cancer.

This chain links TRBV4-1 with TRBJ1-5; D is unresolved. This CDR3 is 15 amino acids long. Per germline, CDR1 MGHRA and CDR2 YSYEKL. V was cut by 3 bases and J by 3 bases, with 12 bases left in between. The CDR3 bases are TGCGCCAGCAGCCACTCTGACGAGTACAATCAGCCCCAGCATTTT. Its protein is CASSHSDEYNQPQHF.

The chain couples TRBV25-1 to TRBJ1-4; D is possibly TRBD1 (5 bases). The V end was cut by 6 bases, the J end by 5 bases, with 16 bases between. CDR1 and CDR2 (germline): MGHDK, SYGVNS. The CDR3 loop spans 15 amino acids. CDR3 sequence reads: CASRIGGAGNEKLFF. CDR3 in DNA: TGTGCCAGCAGGATAGGCGGGGCAGGGAATGAAAAACTGTTTTTT. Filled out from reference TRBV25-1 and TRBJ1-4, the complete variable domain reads EADIYQTPRYLVIGTGKKITLECSQTMGHDKMYWYQQDPGMELHLIHYSYGVNSTEKGDLSSESTVSRIRTEHFPLTLESARPSHTSQYLCASRIGGAGNEKLFFGSGTQLSVL.

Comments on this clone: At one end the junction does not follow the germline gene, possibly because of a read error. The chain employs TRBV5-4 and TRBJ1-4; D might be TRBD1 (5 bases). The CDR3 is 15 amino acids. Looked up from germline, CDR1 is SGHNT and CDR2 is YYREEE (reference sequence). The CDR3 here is CVSSLAQATNEKLFF. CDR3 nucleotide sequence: TGTGTCAGCAGCCTGGCACAGGCAACTAATGAAAAACTGTTTTTT.

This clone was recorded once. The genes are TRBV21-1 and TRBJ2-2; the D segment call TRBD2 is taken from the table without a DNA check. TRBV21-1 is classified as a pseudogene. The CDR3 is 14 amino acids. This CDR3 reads CASSIHGEHRGAVF. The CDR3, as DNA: TGTGCCAGCAGCATACACGGGGAACACCGGGGAGCTGTTTTT.

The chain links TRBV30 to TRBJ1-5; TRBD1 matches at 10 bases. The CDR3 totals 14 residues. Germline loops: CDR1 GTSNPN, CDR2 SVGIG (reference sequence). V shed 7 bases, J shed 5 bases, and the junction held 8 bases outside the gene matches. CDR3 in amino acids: CASSPGQGYQPQHF. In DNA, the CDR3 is TGTGCCTCCTCGCCGGGACAGGGGTATCAGCCCCAGCATTTT.

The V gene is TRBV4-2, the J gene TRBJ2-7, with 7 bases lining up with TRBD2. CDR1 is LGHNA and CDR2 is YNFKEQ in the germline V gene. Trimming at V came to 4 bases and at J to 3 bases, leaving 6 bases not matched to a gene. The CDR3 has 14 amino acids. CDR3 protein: CASSRIAGDYEQYV. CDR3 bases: TGTGCCAGCAGCCGCATCGCGGGAGACTACGAGCAGTACGTC.

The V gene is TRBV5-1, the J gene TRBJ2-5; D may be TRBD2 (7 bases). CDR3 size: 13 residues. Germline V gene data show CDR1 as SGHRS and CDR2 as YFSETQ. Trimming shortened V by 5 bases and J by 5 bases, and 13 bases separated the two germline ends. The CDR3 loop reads CASRRGGPETQYF. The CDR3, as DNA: TGCGCCAGCAGGAGGGGGGGGCCGGAGACCCAGTACTTC.

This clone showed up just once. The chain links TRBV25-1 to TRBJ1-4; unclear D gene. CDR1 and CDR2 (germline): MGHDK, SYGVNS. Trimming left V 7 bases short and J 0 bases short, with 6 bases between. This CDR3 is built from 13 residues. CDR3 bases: TGTGCCAGCACCGCGTCAACTAATGAAAAACTGTTTTTT. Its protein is CASTASTNEKLFF.

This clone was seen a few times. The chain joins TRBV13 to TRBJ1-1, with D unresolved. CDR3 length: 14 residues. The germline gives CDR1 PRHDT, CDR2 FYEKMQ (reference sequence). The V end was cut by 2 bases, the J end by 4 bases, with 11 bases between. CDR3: CASSLKPASTEAFF. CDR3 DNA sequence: TGTGCCAGCAGCTTAAAGCCCGCGAGCACTGAAGCTTTCTTT.

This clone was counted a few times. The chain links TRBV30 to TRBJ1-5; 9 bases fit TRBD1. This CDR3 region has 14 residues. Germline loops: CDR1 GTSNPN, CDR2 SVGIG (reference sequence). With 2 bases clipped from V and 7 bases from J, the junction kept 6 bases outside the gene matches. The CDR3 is CAWSPGQGQQPQHF. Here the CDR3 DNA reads TGTGCCTGGAGTCCCGGACAGGGGCAACAGCCCCAGCATTTT.